This T cell receptor (beta chain) was sequenced for a study of blood T cell repertoires in COVID-19. Study-wide context: Samples of COVID-19 (acute and convalescent) were obtained from the United States, Italy and Spain. Sample material is recorded as cDNA or gDNA derived from T cells, B-cell-depleted T cells, or PBMCs.

In the original processing: Estimates of nucleated cell counts were drawn from the amplification of reference gene primers. This table comes from immunoSEQ multiplex PCR, and its TCRdb copy is limited to in-frame clones, with some not included. The V and J calls and clone size come from that table; D and trimming were worked out from the DNA. Of tens of thousands of clones listed, about nine tenths are singletons. In germline, CDR1 is LNHDA, CDR2 SQIVND (reference sequence). The CDR3 runs to 15 residues. V lost 5 bases and J 1 base, leaving 11 bases between the germline ends. The sample was peripheral blood. The source of this sequence is a woman aged 80 or over with acute or convalescent COVID-19. The chain joins TRBV19 to TRBJ1-4, with a possible D match to TRBD1 (5 bases). Here the CDR3 DNA reads TGTGCCAGTAGTGCCGGGGGTAGAACTAATGAAAAACTGTTTTTT. It specifies CASSAGGRTNEKLFF.